These T cell receptor beta chains were read from a single sample in a study of blood T cell repertoires in COVID-19. Method: immunoSEQ multiplex PCR; TCRdb's copy keeps in-frame clones and lacks some. The table has 150,000 to 200,000 clones, roughly 84% seen once; the top ten hold under 3%. Sequences were obtained from peripheral blood. All receptors come from a human donor with acute or convalescent COVID-19. The donor label of this sample is uncertain. Each CDR3 is given with its conserved first and last residue. The D gene is left open where the match is weak. Size values are once, few and many counts, or a class for expanded clones, and some rows have none.

j_gene,len,v_gene,d_gene,abundance,CDR3aa,CDR3nt
TRBJ1-3,11,TRBV21-1,.,few,CASSARDSIYF,TGTGCCAGCAGCGCCCGGGACTCCATATATTTT
TRBJ2-5,16,TRBV6-1,TRBD1,.,CASSEGGGQGAKTQYF,TGTGCCAGCAGTGAAGGAGGGGGACAGGGGGCGAAGACCCAGTACTTC
TRBJ1-2,16,TRBV27,TRBD1,.,CASSLRGTGPKYGYTF,TGTGCCAGCAGTTTAAGGGGGACAGGGCCAAAGTATGGCTACACCTTC
TRBJ2-7,14,TRBV30,TRBD2,.,CAWSGLAGTYEQYF,TGTGCCTGGAGTGGACTAGCGGGGACCTACGAGCAGTACTTC
TRBJ2-3,14,TRBV27,TRBD2,once,CASRGLAGRDTQYF,TGTGCCAGCCGGGGACTAGCGGGACGAGATACGCAGTATTTT
TRBJ1-2,14,TRBV28,.,.,CASSPQGGNYGYTF,TGTGCCAGCAGTCCACAGGGCGGTAACTATGGCTACACCTTC
TRBJ1-1,17,TRBV3-1/TRBV3-2,TRBD1,.,CASSQGGTGPVNTEAFF,TGTGCCAGCAGCCAAGGAGGGACAGGGCCCGTGAACACTGAAGCTTTCTTT
TRBJ1-1,13,TRBV4-1,.,once,CASTAGVNTEAFF,TGCGCCAGCACTGCAGGGGTGAACACTGAAGCTTTCTTT
TRBJ1-4,15,TRBV18,.,once,CASSPQRGVNEKLFF,TGTGCCAGCTCACCACAGCGGGGGGTAAATGAAAAACTGTTTTTT
TRBJ2-3,13,TRBV19,.,.,CASSMGPTDTQYF,TGTGCCAGTAGTATGGGCCCCACAGATACGCAGTATTTT
TRBJ2-7,14,TRBV27,.,.,CASSRAVSSYEQYF,TGTGCCAGCAGCCGTGCCGTGAGCTCCTACGAGCAGTACTTC
TRBJ2-7,17,TRBV18,TRBD1,.,CASSPNGQGGTNQEQYF,TGTGCCAGCTCACCAAATGGACAGGGTGGAACGAATCAAGAGCAGTACTTC
TRBJ2-5,15,TRBV10-1,.,few,CASSESTGSQETQYF,TGCGCCAGCAGTGAGTCCACAGGGTCGCAAGAGACCCAGTACTTC
TRBJ1-2,13,TRBV5-1,.,once,CASSSSGTSGYTF,TGCGCCAGCAGCTCCTCCGGGACAAGTGGCTACACCTTC
TRBJ2-1,16,TRBV7-6,.,.,CASSPSGTPSYNEQFF,TGTGCCAGCAGCCCCTCCGGGACTCCTTCCTACAATGAGCAGTTCTTC
TRBJ2-5,13,TRBV11-2,.,.,CASRPRGQETQYF,TGTGCCAGCAGGCCCCGGGGCCAAGAGACCCAGTACTTC
TRBJ1-1,15,TRBV9,.,.,CASSTGQSLNTEAFF,TGTGCCAGCAGCACAGGACAGTCCCTGAACACTGAAGCTTTCTTT
TRBJ2-3,15,TRBV28,TRBD2,.,CASTKTQRGDDTQYF,TGTGCCAGCACCAAGACTCAGCGGGGAGACGATACGCAGTATTTT
TRBJ2-1,18,TRBV5-1,TRBD2,.,CASSPRKTSGGIPNEQFF,TGCGCCAGCAGCCCGCGAAAGACTAGCGGGGGGATACCTAATGAGCAGTTCTTC
TRBJ1-3,15,TRBV3-1/TRBV3-2,.,.,CASSQGTFSGNTIYF,TGTGCCAGCAGCCAGGGGACTTTCTCTGGAAACACCATATATTTT